This TCR beta chain stems from a study of T cell responses to AZD1222 COVID-19 vaccine. Generated by immunoSEQ multiplex PCR, the TCRdb table keeps only in-frame clones and is missing some. The repertoire holds more than 100,000 clones, with over 90% as singletons. V dropped 6 bases and J dropped 12 bases, with 20 bases sitting between them. CDR3 length: 13 amino acids. Germline-derived CDR1 and CDR2 are MDHEN and SYDVKM. V usage is TRBV28 and J usage is TRBJ1-1; D ambiguous. This material consisted of peripheral blood, taken on day 0 of AZD1222 vaccination. The clonotype comes from an adult in good health. Here the CDR3 DNA reads TGTGCCAGCAGGTTCAATGACCCTGGGAGAACTTTCTTT. Amino acid sequence: CASRFNDPGRTFF.